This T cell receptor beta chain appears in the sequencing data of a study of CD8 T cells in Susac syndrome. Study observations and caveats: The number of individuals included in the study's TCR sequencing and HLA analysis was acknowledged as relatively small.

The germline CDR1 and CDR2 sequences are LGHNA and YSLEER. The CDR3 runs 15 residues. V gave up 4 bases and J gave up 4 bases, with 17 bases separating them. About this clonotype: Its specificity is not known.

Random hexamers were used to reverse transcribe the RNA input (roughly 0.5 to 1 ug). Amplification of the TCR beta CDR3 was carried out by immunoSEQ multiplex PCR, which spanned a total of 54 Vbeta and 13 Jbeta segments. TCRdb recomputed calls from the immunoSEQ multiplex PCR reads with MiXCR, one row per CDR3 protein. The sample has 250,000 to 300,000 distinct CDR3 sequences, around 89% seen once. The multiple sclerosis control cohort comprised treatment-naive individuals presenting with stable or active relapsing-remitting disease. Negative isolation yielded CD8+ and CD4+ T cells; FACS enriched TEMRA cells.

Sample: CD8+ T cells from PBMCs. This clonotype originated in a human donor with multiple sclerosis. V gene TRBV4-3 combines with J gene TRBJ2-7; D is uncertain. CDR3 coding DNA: TGCGCCAGCAGCCCCTCTAGGGTGGGGATTTACGAGCAGTACTTC. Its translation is CASSPSRVGIYEQYF.